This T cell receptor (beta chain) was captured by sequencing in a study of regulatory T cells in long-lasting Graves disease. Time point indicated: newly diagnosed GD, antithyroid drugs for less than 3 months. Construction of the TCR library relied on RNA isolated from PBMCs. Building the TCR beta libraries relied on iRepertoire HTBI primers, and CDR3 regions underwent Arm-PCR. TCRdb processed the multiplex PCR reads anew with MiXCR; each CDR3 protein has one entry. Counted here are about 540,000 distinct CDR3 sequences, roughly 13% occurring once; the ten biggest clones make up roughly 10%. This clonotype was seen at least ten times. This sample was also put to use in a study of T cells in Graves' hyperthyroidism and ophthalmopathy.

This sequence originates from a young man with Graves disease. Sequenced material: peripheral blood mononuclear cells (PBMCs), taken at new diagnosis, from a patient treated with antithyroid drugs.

The CDR3 protein is CASSLGTGVVRNTGELFF. The CDR3 bases are TGCGCCAGCAGCTTGGGGACAGGGGTTGTGAGGAACACCGGGGAGCTGTTTTTT. The chain recombines TRBV5-1 with TRBJ2-2, with 9 positions matching TRBD1. The V gene end was trimmed by 0 bases and the J gene end by 1 base; junction bases not matched to a gene: 7. Germline V lookup: CDR1 SGHRS, CDR2 YFSETQ. The length of the CDR3 is 18 residues.